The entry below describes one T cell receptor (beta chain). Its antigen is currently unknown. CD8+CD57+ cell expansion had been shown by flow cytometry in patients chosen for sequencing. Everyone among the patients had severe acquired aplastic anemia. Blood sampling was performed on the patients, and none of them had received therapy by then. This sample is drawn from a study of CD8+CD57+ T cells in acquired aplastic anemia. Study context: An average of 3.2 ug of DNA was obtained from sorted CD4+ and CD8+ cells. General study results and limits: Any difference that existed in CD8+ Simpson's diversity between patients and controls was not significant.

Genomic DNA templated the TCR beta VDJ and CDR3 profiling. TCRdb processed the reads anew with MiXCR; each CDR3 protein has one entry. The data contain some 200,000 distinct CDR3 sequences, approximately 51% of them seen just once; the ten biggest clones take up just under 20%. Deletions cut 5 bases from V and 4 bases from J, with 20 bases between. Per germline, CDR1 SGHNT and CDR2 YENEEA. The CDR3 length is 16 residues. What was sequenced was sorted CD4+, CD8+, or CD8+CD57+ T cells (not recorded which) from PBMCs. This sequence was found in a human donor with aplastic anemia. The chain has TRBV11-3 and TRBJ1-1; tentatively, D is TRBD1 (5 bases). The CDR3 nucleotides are TGTGCCAGCAGCCAAGGGTTCACAGGAATCGGCACTGAAGCTTTCTTT. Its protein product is CASSQGFTGIGTEAFF. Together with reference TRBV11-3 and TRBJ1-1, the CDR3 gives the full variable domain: EAGVVQSPRYKIIEKKQPVAFWCNPISGHNTLYWYLQNLGQGPELLIRYENEEAVDDSQLPKDRFSAERLKGVDSTLKIQPAELGDSAVYLCASSQGFTGIGTEAFFGQGTRLTVV.